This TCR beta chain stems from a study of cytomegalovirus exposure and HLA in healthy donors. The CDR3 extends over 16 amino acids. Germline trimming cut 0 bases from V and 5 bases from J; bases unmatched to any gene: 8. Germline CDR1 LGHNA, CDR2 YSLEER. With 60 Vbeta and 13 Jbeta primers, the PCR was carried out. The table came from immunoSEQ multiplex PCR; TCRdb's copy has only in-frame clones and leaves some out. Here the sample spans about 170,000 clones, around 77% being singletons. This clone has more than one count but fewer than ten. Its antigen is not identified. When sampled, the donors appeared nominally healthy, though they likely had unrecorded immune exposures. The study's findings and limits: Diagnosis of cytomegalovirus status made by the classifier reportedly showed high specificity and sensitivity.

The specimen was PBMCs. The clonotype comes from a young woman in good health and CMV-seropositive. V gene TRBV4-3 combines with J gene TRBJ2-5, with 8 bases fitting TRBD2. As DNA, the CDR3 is TGCGCCAGCAGCCAAGAACCGGGGGGGGGAGGGGAGACCCAGTACTTC. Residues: CASSQEPGGGGETQYF.